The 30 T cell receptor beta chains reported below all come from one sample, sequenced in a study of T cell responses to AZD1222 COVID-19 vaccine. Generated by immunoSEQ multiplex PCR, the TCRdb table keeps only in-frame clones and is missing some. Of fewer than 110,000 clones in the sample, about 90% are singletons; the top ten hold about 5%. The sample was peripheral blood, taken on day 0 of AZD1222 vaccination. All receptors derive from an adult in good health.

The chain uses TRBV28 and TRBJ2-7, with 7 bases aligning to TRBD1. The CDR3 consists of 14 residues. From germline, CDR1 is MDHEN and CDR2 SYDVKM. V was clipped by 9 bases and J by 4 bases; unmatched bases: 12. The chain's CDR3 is CASQAPGGGYEQYF. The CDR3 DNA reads TGTGCCAGTCAGGCCCCAGGGGGTGGATACGAGCAGTACTTC.

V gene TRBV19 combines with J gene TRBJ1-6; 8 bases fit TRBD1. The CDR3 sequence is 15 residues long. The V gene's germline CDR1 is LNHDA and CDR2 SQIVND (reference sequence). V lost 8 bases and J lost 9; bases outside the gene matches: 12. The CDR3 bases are TGTGCCAGTTCAGACAGGGGTCGATTTAGTTCACCCCTCCACTTT. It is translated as CASSDRGRFSSPLHF. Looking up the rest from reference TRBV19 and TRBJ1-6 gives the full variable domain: DGGITQSPKYLFRKEGQNVTLSCEQNLNHDAMYWYRQDPGQGLRLIYYSQIVNDFQKGDIAEGYSVSREKKESFPLTVTSAQKNPTAFYLCASSDRGRFSSPLHFGNGTRLTVT.

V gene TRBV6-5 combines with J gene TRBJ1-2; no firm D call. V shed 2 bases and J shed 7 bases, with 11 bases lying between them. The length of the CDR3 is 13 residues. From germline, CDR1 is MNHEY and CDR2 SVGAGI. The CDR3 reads CASSYTITGGYTF. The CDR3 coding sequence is TGTGCCAGCAGTTACACCATCACGGGTGGCTACACCTTC.

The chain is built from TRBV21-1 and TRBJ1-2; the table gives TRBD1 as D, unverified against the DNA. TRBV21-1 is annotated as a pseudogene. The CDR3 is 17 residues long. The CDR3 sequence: CASPGDREEVAGYGYTF. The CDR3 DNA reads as TGTGCCAGCCCCGGGGACAGGGAAGAAGTAGCGGGCTATGGCTACACCTTC.

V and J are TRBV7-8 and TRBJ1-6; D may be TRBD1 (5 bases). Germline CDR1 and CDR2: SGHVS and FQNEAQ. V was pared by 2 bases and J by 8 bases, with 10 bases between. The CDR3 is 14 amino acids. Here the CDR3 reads CASSLPTDHSPLHF. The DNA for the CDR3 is TGTGCCAGCAGCTTACCGACAGACCATTCACCCCTCCACTTT.

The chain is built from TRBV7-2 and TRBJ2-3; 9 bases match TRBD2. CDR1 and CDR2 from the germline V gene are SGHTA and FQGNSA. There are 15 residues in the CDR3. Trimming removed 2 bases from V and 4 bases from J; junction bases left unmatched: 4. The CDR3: CASSLRRGGADTQYF. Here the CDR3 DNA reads TGTGCCAGCAGCTTAAGGCGGGGGGGAGCAGATACGCAGTATTTT.

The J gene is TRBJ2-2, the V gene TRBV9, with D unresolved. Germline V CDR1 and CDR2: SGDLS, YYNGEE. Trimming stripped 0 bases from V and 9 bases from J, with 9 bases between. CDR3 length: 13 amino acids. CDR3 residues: CASSVGGRRELFF. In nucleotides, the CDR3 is TGTGCCAGCAGCGTAGGGGGTCGGAGGGAGCTGTTTTTT.

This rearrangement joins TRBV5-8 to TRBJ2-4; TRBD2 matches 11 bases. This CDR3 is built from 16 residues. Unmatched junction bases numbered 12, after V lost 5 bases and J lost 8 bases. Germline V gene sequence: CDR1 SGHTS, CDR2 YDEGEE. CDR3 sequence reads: CASSNSGGAVMDIQYF. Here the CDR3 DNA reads TGTGCCAGCAGTAATAGCGGGGGGGCTGTTATGGACATTCAGTACTTC.

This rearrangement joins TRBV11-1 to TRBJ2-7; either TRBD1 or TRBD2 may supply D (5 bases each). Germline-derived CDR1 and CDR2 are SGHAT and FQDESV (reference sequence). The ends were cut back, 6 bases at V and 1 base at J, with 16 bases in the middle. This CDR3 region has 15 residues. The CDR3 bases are TGTGCCAGCAGACAGGACGGACTCTGGTCCTACGAGCAGTACTTC. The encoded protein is CASRQDGLWSYEQYF.

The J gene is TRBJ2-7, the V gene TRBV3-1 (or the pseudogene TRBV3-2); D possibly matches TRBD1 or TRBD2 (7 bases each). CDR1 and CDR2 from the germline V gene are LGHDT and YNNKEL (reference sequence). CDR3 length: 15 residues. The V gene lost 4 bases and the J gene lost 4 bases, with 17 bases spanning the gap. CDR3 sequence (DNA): TGTGCCAGCAGCCTGGGGCAGGGGGGGCAGTACGAGCAGTACTTC. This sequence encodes CASSLGQGGQYEQYF.

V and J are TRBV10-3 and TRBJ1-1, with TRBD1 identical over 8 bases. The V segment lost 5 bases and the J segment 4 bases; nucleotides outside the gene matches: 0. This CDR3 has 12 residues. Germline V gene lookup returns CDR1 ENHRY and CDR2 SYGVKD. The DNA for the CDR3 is TGTGCCATCAGTACAGGGGGCACTGAAGCTTTCTTT. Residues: CAISTGGTEAFF.

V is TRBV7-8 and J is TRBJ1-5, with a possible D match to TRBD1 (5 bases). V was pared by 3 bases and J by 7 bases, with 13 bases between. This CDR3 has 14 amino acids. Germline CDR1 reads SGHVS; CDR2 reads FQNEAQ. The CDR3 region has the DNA TGTGCCAGCAGCTTCGTGCAGGGTAGGCAGCCCCAGCATTTT. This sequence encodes CASSFVQGRQPQHF.

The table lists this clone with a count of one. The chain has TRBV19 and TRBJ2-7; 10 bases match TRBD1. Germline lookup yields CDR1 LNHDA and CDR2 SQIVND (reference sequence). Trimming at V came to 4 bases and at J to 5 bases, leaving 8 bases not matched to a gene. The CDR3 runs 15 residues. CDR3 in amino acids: CASSTMGQGFNEQYF. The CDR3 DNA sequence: TGTGCCAGTAGTACGATGGGACAGGGGTTCAACGAGCAGTACTTC. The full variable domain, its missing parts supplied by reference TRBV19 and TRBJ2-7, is DGGITQSPKYLFRKEGQNVTLSCEQNLNHDAMYWYRQDPGQGLRLIYYSQIVNDFQKGDIAEGYSVSREKKESFPLTVTSAQKNPTAFYLCASSTMGQGFNEQYFGPGTRLTVT.

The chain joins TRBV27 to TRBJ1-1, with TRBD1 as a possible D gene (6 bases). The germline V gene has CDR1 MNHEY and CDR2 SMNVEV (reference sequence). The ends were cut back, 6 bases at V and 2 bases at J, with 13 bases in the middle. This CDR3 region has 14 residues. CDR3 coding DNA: TGTGCCAGCAGCGTGGGGGGCCCAAACACTGAAGCTTTCTTT. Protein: CASSVGGPNTEAFF.

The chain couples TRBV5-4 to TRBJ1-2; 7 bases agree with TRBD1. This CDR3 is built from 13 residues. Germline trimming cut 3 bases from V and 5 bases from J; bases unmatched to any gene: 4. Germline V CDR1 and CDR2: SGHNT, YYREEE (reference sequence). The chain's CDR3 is CASSSGTEYGYTF. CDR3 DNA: TGTGCCAGCAGCTCCGGGACAGAGTATGGCTACACCTTC.

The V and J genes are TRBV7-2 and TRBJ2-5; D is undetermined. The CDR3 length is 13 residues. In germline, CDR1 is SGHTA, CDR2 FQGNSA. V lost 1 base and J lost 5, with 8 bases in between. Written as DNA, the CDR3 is TGTGCCAGCAGCTTAGTGGTGCGGGAGACCCAGTACTTC. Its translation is CASSLVVRETQYF.

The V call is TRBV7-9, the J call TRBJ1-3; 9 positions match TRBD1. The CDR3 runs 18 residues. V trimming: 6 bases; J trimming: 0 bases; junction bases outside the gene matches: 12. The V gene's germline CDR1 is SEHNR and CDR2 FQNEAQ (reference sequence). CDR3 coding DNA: TGTGCCAGCAGTCCCGGGACAGGGACTTCAATCTCTGGAAACACCATATATTTT. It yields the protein CASSPGTGTSISGNTIYF.

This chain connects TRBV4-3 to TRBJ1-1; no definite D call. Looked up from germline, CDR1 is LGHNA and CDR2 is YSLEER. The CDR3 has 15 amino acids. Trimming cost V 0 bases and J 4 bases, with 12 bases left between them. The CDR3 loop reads CASSQDRQAGTEAFF. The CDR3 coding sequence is TGCGCCAGCAGCCAAGATCGGCAGGCTGGCACTGAAGCTTTCTTT.

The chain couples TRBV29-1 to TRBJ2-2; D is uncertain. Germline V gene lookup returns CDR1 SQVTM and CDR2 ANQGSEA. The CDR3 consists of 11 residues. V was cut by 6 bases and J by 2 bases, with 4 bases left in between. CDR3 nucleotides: TGCAGCGTCATAAACACCGGGGAGCTGTTTTTT. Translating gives CSVINTGELFF.

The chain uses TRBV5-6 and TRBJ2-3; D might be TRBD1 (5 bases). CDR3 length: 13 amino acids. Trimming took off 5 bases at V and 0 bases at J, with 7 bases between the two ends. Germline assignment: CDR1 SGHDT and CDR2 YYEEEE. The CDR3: CASRGRSTDTQYF. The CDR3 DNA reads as TGTGCCAGCAGGGGGCGGAGCACAGATACGCAGTATTTT.

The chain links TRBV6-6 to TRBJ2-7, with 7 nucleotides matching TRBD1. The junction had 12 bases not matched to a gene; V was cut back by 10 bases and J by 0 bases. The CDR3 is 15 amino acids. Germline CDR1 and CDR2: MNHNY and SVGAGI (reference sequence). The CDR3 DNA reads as TGTGCCACCGTCCCCGGACAGGCAAGCTCCTACGAGCAGTACTTC. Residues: CATVPGQASSYEQYF.

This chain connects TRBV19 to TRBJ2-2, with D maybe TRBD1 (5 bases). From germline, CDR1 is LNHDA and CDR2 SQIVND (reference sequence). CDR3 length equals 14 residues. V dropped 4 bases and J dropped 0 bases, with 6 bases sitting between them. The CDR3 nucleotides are TGTGCCAGTAGTACGACAGCGAACACCGGGGAGCTGTTTTTT. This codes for CASSTTANTGELFF.

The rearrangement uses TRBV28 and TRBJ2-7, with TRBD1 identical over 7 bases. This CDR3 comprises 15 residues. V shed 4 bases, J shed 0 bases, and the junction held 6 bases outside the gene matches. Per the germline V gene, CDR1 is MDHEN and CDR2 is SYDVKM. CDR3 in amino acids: CASSYPGQLSYEQYF. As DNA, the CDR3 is TGTGCCAGCAGTTATCCGGGACAGCTCTCCTACGAGCAGTACTTC.

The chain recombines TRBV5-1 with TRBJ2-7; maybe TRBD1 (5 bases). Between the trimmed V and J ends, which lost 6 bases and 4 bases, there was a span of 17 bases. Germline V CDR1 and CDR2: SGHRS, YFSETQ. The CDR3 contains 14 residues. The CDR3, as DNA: TGCGCCAGCAAACTTCAGGGAATTGGGTACGAGCAGTACTTC. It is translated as CASKLQGIGYEQYF.

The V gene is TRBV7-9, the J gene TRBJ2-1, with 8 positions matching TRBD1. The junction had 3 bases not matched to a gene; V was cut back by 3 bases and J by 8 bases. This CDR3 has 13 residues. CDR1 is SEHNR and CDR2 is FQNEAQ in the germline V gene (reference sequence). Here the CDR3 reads CASSFDRGDEQFF. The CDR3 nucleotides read TGTGCCAGCAGCTTCGACAGGGGTGATGAGCAGTTCTTC.

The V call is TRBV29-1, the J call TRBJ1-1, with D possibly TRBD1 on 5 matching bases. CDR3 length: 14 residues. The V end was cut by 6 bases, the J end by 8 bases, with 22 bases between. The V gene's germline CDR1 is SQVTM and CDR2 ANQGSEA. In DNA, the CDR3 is TGCAGCGTCTCGCCCCTTAAGACAGCCGGAGAAGCTTTCTTT. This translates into CSVSPLKTAGEAFF.

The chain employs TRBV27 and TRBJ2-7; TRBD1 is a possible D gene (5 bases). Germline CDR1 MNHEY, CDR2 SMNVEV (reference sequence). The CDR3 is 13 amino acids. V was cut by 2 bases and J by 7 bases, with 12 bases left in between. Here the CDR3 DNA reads TGTGCCAGCAGTTTAAAGGGGTGGCTAGAGCAGTACTTC. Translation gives CASSLKGWLEQYF.

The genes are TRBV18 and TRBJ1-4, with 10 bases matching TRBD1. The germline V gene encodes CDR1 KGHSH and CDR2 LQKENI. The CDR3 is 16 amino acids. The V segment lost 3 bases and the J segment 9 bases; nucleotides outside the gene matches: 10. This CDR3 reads CASSPGTGTGDQKLFF. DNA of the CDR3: TGTGCCAGCTCACCGGGGACCGGGACAGGGGATCAAAAACTGTTTTTT.

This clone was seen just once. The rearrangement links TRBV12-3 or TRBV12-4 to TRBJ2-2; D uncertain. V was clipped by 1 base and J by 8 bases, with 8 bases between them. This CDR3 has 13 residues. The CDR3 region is CASSLVQPGELFF. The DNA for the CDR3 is TGTGCCAGCAGTTTAGTCCAGCCAGGGGAGCTGTTTTTT.

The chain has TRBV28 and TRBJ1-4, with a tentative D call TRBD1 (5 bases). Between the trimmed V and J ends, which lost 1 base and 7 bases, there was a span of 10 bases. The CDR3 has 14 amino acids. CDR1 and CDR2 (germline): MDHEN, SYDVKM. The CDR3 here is CASSLYQGVEKLFF. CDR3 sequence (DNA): TGTGCCAGCAGTTTATACCAGGGTGTTGAAAAACTGTTTTTT.